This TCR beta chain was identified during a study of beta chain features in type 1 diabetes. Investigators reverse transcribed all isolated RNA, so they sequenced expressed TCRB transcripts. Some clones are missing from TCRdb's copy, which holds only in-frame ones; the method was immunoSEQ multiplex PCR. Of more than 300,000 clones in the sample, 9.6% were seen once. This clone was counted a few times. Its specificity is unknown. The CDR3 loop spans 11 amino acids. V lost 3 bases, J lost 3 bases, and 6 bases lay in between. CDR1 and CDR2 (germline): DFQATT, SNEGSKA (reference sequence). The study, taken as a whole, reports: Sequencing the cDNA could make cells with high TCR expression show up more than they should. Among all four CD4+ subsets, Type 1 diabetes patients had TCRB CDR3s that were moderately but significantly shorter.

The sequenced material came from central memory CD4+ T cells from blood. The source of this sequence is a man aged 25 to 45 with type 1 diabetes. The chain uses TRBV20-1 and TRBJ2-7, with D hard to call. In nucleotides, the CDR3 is TGCAGTGCTAGGGTACTCTACGAGCAGTACTTC. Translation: CSARVLYEQYF.